The subject of this entry is one T cell receptor beta chain. Its recognized antigen is unknown. Base qualities are not recorded, but no much larger clone differs from it by a single base. This specimen comes from a study of response to subunit inactivated influenza vaccine (dated by TCRdb to the late 2010s). For context, the study as a whole: To follow how T cells responded to a trivalent subunit inactivated influenza vaccine, the researchers relied on deep quantitative profiling of the T cell receptor repertoire.

Library construction relied on RT-PCR. The reads were generated on an Illumina HiSeq 2500. TCRdb took the public reads, trimmed them with fastp at Q25, ran MiXCR for clone calling and kept in-frame beta chains. Identical CDR3 proteins give one entry, which carries the most common genes and DNA. The sample yields 500,000 to 750,000 distinct CDR3 sequences; about 14% were counted once. 11% of the sample is in the top ten clones. On the study overall, not on this receptor specifically: According to the authors, only a limited number of new T cells may be recruited by each seasonal influenza vaccination.

Sequences were derived from PBMCs from blood, sampled 11 to 12 days after vaccination. The source of this sequence is a middle-aged man who received an inactivated influenza vaccine. Donor details come from another sample of the same person, matched by shared clones.

The CDR3 loop reads CASSAGLVGGPQNEQFF. The DNA sequence follows: TGTGCCAGCAGCGCGGGACTAGTGGGGGGGCCTCAAAATGAGCAGTTCTTC. The sequence joins TRBV9 to TRBJ2-1, with 8 bases matching TRBD2. CDR1 SGDLS and CDR2 YYNGEE were looked up in the germline V gene. Clipping removes 3 bases from V and 7 bases from J, with 15 as the unmatched junction base count. The CDR3, cysteine through phenylalanine, is 17 amino acids long. Just CDR3 DNA is preserved here, 51 bases in frame from base 1. The full variable domain, completed from the reference TRBV9 and TRBJ2-1 proteins outside the CDR3, reads DSGVTQTPKHLITATGQRVTLRCSPRSGDLSVYWYQQSLDQGLQFLIQYYNGEERAKGNILERFSAQQFPDLHSELNLSSLELGDSALYFCASSAGLVGGPQNEQFFGPGTRLTVL.